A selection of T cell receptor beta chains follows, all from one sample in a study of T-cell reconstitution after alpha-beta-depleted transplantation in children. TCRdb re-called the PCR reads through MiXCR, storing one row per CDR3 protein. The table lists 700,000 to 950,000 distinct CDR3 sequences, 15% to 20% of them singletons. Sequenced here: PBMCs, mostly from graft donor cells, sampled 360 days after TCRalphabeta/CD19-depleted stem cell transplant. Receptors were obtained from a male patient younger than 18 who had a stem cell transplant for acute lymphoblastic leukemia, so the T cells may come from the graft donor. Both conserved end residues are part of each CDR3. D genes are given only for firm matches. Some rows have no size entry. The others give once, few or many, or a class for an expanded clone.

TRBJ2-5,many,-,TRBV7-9,CASSLAPDIQETQYF,TGTGCCAGCAGCTTAGCCCCCGACATACAAGAGACCCAGTACTTC
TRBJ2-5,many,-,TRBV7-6,CASSLNKPYQETQYF,TGTGCCAGCAGCTTAAACAAACCCTACCAAGAGACCCAGTACTTC
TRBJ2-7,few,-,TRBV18,CASSLAQASYEQYF,TGTGCCAGCTCACTTGCACAGGCCTCCTACGAGCAGTACTTC
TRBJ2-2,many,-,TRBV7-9,CASRENTGELFF,TGTGCCAGCAGAGAGAACACCGGGGAGCTGTTTTTT
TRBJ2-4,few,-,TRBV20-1,CSASTERTLAKNIQYF,TGCAGTGCTAGTACGGAGCGGACCCTAGCCAAAAACATTCAGTACTTC
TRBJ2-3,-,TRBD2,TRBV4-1,CASSRLAGGETDTQYF,TGCGCCAGCAGCCGACTAGCGGGAGGGGAGACAGATACGCAGTATTTT
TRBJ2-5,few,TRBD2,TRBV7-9,CATLGRLAPQETQYF,TGTGCCACCCTTGGTCGACTAGCTCCACAAGAGACCCAGTACTTC
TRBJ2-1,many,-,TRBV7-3,CASSSDQRGEQFF,TGTGCCAGCAGCTCGGACCAGCGCGGTGAGCAGTTCTTC
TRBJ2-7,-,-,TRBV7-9,CASSLIEDEQYF,TGTGCCAGCAGCTTAATCGAGGACGAGCAGTACTTC
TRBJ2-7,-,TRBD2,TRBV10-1,CASSDGLAGSYEQYF,TGCGCCAGCAGTGACGGACTAGCGGGGTCCTACGAGCAGTACTTC
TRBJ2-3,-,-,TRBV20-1,CSAISGWVSTDTQYF,TGCAGTGCTATAAGCGGGTGGGTGAGCACAGATACGCAGTATTTT
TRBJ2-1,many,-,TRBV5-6,CASSLVTPLGSYNEQFF,TGTGCCAGCAGCTTGGTCACTCCCCTGGGATCCTACAATGAGCAGTTCTTC
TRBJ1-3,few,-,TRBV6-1,CASSIRSASGNTIYF,TGTGCCAGCAGTATCAGGTCTGCCTCTGGAAACACCATATATTTT
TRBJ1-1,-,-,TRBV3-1,CATSQWDEAFF,TGTGCCACCAGCCAATGGGATGAAGCTTTCTTT
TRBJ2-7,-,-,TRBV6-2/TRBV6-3,CASSTPLSSYEQYF,TGTGCCAGCAGTACGCCTCTGAGCTCCTACGAGCAGTACTTC
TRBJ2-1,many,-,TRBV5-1,CASSPALGAYNEQFF,TGCGCCAGCAGCCCTGCGTTGGGGGCCTACAATGAGCAGTTCTTC
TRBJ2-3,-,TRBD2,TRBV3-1,CASASGLAGGGQYF,TGTGCCAGCGCTTCGGGACTAGCGGGAGGAGGGCAGTATTTT